One sample yielded the 29 T cell receptor beta chains listed below, sequenced in a study of blood T cell repertoires in COVID-19. Sequenced by immunoSEQ multiplex PCR; TCRdb stores in-frame clones only, minus some. The table has 85,000 to 120,000 clones, about 90% seen once; the top ten hold roughly 2%. What was sequenced was peripheral blood. The receptor source for this set is a man over 45 with active COVID-19.

About this clone itself: The same CDR3 can be traced to other DNA sequences in this sample. The chain links TRBV18 to TRBJ1-2; perhaps TRBD1 as D (6 bases). CDR3 length: 13 amino acids. Looked up from germline, CDR1 is KGHSH and CDR2 is LQKENI. The V end was cut by 3 bases, the J end by 4 bases, with 9 bases between. CDR3 coding DNA: TGTGCCAGCTCACCCTTGGACAGCTATGGCTACACCTTC. Translated: CASSPLDSYGYTF. The whole variable domain, remainder taken from reference TRBV18 and TRBJ1-2, is NAGVMQNPRHLVRRRGQEARLRCSPMKGHSHVYWYRQLPEEGLKFMVYLQKENIIDESGMPKERFSAEFPKEGPSILRIQQVVRGDSAAYFCASSPLDSYGYTFGSGTRLTVV.

This rearrangement joins TRBV5-6 to TRBJ1-2, with a tentative D call TRBD1 (5 bases). The CDR3 extends over 15 amino acids. The germline V and J ends were trimmed by 3 bases and 4 bases, with 16 bases remaining between them. Germline CDR1 is SGHDT and CDR2 is YYEEEE. CDR3 bases: TGTGCCAGCAGCTATGGCCAGCGGAGGGGCTATGGCTACACCTTC. Protein product: CASSYGQRRGYGYTF.

The chain uses TRBV7-9 and TRBJ2-1; D remains unclear. Trimming took 8 bases from V and 8 from J, leaving 10 bases between them. CDR3 length equals 11 residues. Germline loops: CDR1 SEHNR, CDR2 FQNEAQ (reference sequence). The CDR3, as DNA: TGTGCCAGCCGGTTGATGGATGAGCAGTTCTTC. Amino acid sequence: CASRLMDEQFF.

This clone was seen a few times. The chain joins TRBV5-4 to TRBJ2-3, with 9 positions matching TRBD1. Trimming removed 4 bases from V and 3 bases from J; junction bases left unmatched: 3. Per germline, CDR1 SGHNT and CDR2 YYREEE (reference sequence). The CDR3 has 14 amino acids. The CDR3 bases are TGTGCCAGCAGCCCTGACAGGGGGACAGATACGCAGTATTTT. As protein: CASSPDRGTDTQYF.

In its sample, this clone was seen a few times. The rearrangement joins TRBV5-1 to TRBJ2-5; D is unresolved. Trimming pared 6 bases from V and 3 bases from J, leaving 12 bases between. Per the germline V gene, CDR1 is SGHRS and CDR2 is YFSETQ. The CDR3 length is 13 residues. The CDR3 DNA sequence: TGCGCCAGCAAAAGCGATTTTGAAGAGACCCAGTACTTC. Its protein product is CASKSDFEETQYF.

The chain is built from TRBV10-3 and TRBJ2-7, with 8 bases matching TRBD1. This CDR3 region has 18 residues. Trimming took 2 bases from V and 3 from J; bases not matched to a gene: 15. The germline CDR1 and CDR2 sequences are ENHRY and SYGVKD. CDR3 sequence reads: CAISEGSGGQGRFYEQYF. The CDR3 DNA reads as TGTGCCATCAGTGAGGGTTCTGGAGGACAGGGCAGGTTCTACGAGCAGTACTTC.

This rearrangement joins TRBV4-3 to TRBJ2-2, with a possible D match to TRBD1 (5 bases). The germline CDR1 and CDR2 sequences are LGHNA and YSLEER. CDR3 length: 14 amino acids. V was cut by 6 bases and J by 5 bases, with 13 bases left in between. CDR3 bases: TGCGCCAGCAGTCACAATCAGGGTACCGGGGAGCTGTTTTTT. This encodes CASSHNQGTGELFF.

The chain recombines TRBV2 with TRBJ2-1; D gene uncertain. Germline CDR1 and CDR2: SNHLY and FYNNEI. The CDR3 length is 15 residues. V dropped 5 bases and J dropped 6 bases, with 17 bases sitting between them. The CDR3 reads CASSPAPATLNEQFF. As DNA, the CDR3 is TGTGCCAGCAGTCCTGCCCCCGCGACACTCAATGAGCAGTTCTTC.

The chain carries TRBV19 and TRBJ1-2; a weak D match, TRBD1 (6 bases). The CDR3 has 17 amino acids. Germline assignment: CDR1 LNHDA and CDR2 SQIVND (reference sequence). V lost 6 bases and J 2 bases, leaving 22 bases between the germline ends. The CDR3 sequence is CASRTPSKQGSNYGYTF. CDR3 DNA: TGTGCCAGTAGGACCCCCTCAAAACAGGGATCGAACTATGGCTACACCTTC.

V gene TRBV28 combines with J gene TRBJ2-1; TRBD2 agrees at 7 bases. Germline CDR1 MDHEN, CDR2 SYDVKM. This CDR3 region has 13 residues. V lost 5 bases to trimming and J lost 10 bases; unmatched junction nucleotides: 8. CDR3 sequence reads: CASSRGGAMEQFF. The CDR3 DNA reads TGTGCCAGCAGTAGGGGAGGGGCTATGGAGCAGTTCTTC.

The J gene is TRBJ1-6, the V gene TRBV2; D may be TRBD1 (6 bases). Trimming took off 3 bases at V and 9 bases at J, with 6 bases between the two ends. The CDR3 consists of 12 residues. Germline V gene sequence: CDR1 SNHLY, CDR2 FYNNEI. CDR3 in amino acids: CASSDRGSPLHF. The CDR3 nucleotides read TGTGCCAGCAGTGACAGGGGTTCACCCCTCCACTTT.

The chain employs TRBV9 and TRBJ1-1; D gene ambiguous. The CDR3 covers 15 residues. V lost 4 bases to trimming and J lost 0 bases, with 13 bases between them. CDR1 is SGDLS and CDR2 is YYNGEE in the germline V gene. The CDR3 region has the DNA TGTGCCAGCAGCTCAGTGCAAACATTGAACACTGAAGCTTTCTTT. Its protein product is CASSSVQTLNTEAFF.

The V gene is TRBV23-1, the J gene TRBJ2-1, with D possibly TRBD2 on 5 matching bases. TRBV23-1 is marked as an open reading frame, function uncertain. V was cut by 6 bases and J by 6 bases, with 15 bases left in between. This CDR3 contains 14 residues. The CDR3 DNA reads TGCGCCAGCAGCGGGGAGACCACTACCAATGAGCAGTTCTTC. Its protein is CASSGETTTNEQFF.

CDR3 DNA sequence: TGTGCCAGCAGCAGACAGGGGTCCTACGAGCAGTACTTC. Its protein is CASSRQGSYEQYF. The chain combines TRBV6-5 with TRBJ2-7, with 8 bases identical to TRBD1. The CDR3 consists of 13 residues. Germline values: CDR1 MNHEY, CDR2 SVGAGI. Losses at the gene ends were 6 bases for V and 1 base for J; bases not matched to a gene: 2.

The rearrangement uses TRBV19 and TRBJ1-5, with 11 nucleotides matching TRBD1. The CDR3 is 16 residues long. Germline CDR1 is LNHDA and CDR2 is SQIVND (reference sequence). J gave up 6 bases and V 3 bases, and 7 bases lay outside the gene matches. As DNA, the CDR3 is TGTGCCAGTAGTATTCTGGACAGGGGGCGATTTCAGCCCCAGCATTTT. This gives the protein CASSILDRGRFQPQHF.

This clone appeared once. The chain combines TRBV7-9 with TRBJ1-4, with unresolved D. The germline CDR1 and CDR2 sequences are SEHNR and FQNEAQ (reference sequence). There are 14 residues in the CDR3. V lost 7 bases and J 0 bases, leaving 9 bases between the germline ends. The DNA of the CDR3 is TGTGCCAGCAACAAGGGAGCAACTAATGAAAAACTGTTTTTT. Protein product: CASNKGATNEKLFF.

The chain joins TRBV6-5 to TRBJ1-2; TRBD1 aligns across 8 bases. V gave up 5 bases and J gave up 4 bases; unmatched junction bases: 6. CDR1 MNHEY and CDR2 SVGAGI come from the germline V gene. CDR3 length: 14 amino acids. CDR3 nucleotides: TGTGCCAGCAGTCCCCAGGGGGCTGGCTATGGCTACACCTTC. Protein sequence: CASSPQGAGYGYTF.

The V and J genes are TRBV6-5 and TRBJ2-7, with a weak D call TRBD2 (5 bases). Trimming removed 10 bases from V and 0 bases from J, with 16 bases in between. The V gene's germline CDR1 is MNHEY and CDR2 SVGAGI. The CDR3 contains 14 residues. In nucleotides, the CDR3 is TGTGCCACCACCCTAGGACTCAGCTCCTACGAGCAGTACTTC. Protein: CATTLGLSSYEQYF.

This sequence joins TRBV7-7 and TRBJ2-1, with TRBD2 identical over 9 bases. Unmatched junction bases numbered 11, after V lost 4 bases and J lost 7 bases. This CDR3 is 16 amino acids long. Germline V gene data show CDR1 as SSHAT and CDR2 as FNYEAQ (reference sequence). The CDR3 nucleotides read TGTGCCAGCAGCTCCCGATCTGGCGGGGGGGAAAATGAGCAGTTCTTC. It yields the protein CASSSRSGGGENEQFF.

The chain couples TRBV7-9 to TRBJ2-5, with a possible D match to TRBD2 (6 bases). Germline-derived CDR1 and CDR2 are SEHNR and FQNEAQ (reference sequence). With 5 bases removed from V and 2 bases from J, the gap between germline ends came to 15 bases. The CDR3 spans 15 residues. The CDR3 DNA reads as TGTGCCAGCAGCCGCCGACTTGGGAGGCAAGAGACCCAGTACTTC. It codes for CASSRRLGRQETQYF.

The V and J genes are TRBV3-1 (or the pseudogene TRBV3-2) and TRBJ1-1; D possibly corresponds to TRBD1 (5 bases). CDR1 LGHDT and CDR2 YNNKEL come from the germline V gene (reference sequence). V dropped 4 bases and J dropped 3 bases, with 18 bases sitting between them. This CDR3 comprises 16 residues. CDR3 bases: TGTGCCAGCAGCCCATCTCGGGTGGGAGGGGACACTGAAGCTTTCTTT. This encodes CASSPSRVGGDTEAFF.

The chain carries TRBV5-4 and TRBJ1-1, with D maybe TRBD1 (6 bases). CDR1 is SGHNT and CDR2 is YYREEE in the germline V gene (reference sequence). Trimming took 7 bases from V and 4 from J, leaving 14 bases between them. CDR3 size: 13 residues. For the CDR3, the DNA is TGTGCCAGCGGTCAGGGGCGCGTCACTGAAGCTTTCTTT. This codes for CASGQGRVTEAFF.

V and J are TRBV6-2 or TRBV6-3 and TRBJ2-7; D remains ambiguous. CDR1 MNHEY and CDR2 SVGEGT come from the germline V gene. This CDR3 has 13 amino acids. Trimming took 4 bases from V and 3 from J, leaving 10 bases between them. CDR3: CASSFPGFYEQYF. Here the CDR3 DNA reads TGTGCCAGCAGTTTCCCCGGGTTCTACGAGCAGTACTTC.

The chain couples TRBV2 to TRBJ1-1; D not resolved. The V and J ends lost 4 bases and 2 bases respectively, with 8 bases between them. The CDR3 loop spans 13 amino acids. Germline assignment: CDR1 SNHLY and CDR2 FYNNEI. CDR3 sequence reads: CASSVQYNTEAFF. The CDR3, as DNA: TGTGCCAGCAGTGTACAGTATAACACTGAAGCTTTCTTT.

The rearrangement links TRBV2 to TRBJ1-2; D remains unclear. The length of the CDR3 is 12 residues. Trimming shortened V by 2 bases and J by 10 bases, and 11 bases separated the two germline ends. Germline V gene data show CDR1 as SNHLY and CDR2 as FYNNEI. The CDR3 loop reads CASSEKAGDYTF. The CDR3 DNA reads as TGTGCCAGCAGTGAAAAGGCCGGAGACTACACCTTC.

The chain couples TRBV11-2 to TRBJ1-6; D is unclear. V gave up 3 bases and J gave up 0 bases, with 18 bases separating them. The CDR3 length is 19 residues. Germline V gene data show CDR1 as SGHAT and CDR2 as FQNNGV. In nucleotides, the CDR3 is TGTGCCAGCAGCTTGTCCCCCTCTGCAATTAGCTCCTATAATTCACCCCTCCACTTT. As protein: CASSLSPSAISSYNSPLHF.

The rearrangement links TRBV6-4 to TRBJ2-3; 10 bases are shared with TRBD1. This CDR3 has 14 residues. J lost 10 bases, V lost 0 bases, and 4 bases had no gene match. The germline V gene has CDR1 MRHNA and CDR2 SNTAGT. DNA for the CDR3: TGTGCCAGCAGTGACTCGACAGGGGGCGGCCCGCAGTATTTT. Encoded protein: CASSDSTGGGPQYF.

V and J are TRBV7-6 and TRBJ2-2, with a weak D call TRBD2 (6 bases). In germline, CDR1 is SGHVS, CDR2 FNYEAQ. This CDR3 has 17 residues. V was cut by 5 bases and J by 5 bases, with 21 bases left in between. CDR3 residues: CASSPLPGVGGTGELFF. The CDR3 nucleotides read TGTGCCAGCAGCCCCCTGCCGGGGGTTGGAGGTACCGGGGAGCTGTTTTTT.

V is TRBV7-9 and J is TRBJ1-1, with 7 positions matching TRBD1. CDR1 is SEHNR, CDR2 FQNEAQ, per germline (reference sequence). This CDR3 has 12 amino acids. With V trimmed by 8 bases and J by 4 bases, 4 bases remained unmatched. CDR3 residues: CASGGQTTEAFF. For the CDR3, the DNA is TGTGCCAGCGGGGGACAGACCACTGAAGCTTTCTTT.